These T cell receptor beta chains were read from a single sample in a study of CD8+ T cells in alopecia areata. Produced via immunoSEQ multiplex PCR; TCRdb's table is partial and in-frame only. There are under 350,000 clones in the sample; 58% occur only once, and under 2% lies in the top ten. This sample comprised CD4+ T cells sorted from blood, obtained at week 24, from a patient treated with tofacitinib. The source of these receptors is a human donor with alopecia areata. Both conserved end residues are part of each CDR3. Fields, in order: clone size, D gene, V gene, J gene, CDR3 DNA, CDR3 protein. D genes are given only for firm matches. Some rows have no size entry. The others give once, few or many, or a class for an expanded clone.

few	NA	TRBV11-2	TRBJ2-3	TGTGCCAGCAGCTTAGAATTGGTCACAGATACGCAGTATTTT	CASSLELVTDTQYF
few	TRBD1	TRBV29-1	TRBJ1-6	TGCAGCGTTTTGTGGACAGGGGAGAATTCACCCCTCCACTTT	CSVLWTGENSPLHF
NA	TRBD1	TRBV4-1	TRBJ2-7	TGCGCCAGCAGCTCCGAACCGGGACAGAGCTACGAGCAGTACTTC	CASSSEPGQSYEQYF
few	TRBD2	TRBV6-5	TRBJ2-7	TGTGCCAGCCGCGGGGGACTACTGGAGCAGTACTTC	CASRGGLLEQYF
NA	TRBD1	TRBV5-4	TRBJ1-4	TGTGCCAGCAGCTTCTCGGGACAGTCTAATGAAAAACTGTTTTTT	CASSFSGQSNEKLFF
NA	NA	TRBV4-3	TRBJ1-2	TGCGCCAGCAGCCCCGCCGCAGGCTATGGCTACACCTTC	CASSPAAGYGYTF
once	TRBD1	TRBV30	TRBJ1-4	TGTGCCTGGGGGACAGGGGCGGGTGAAAAACTGTTTTTT	CAWGTGAGEKLFF
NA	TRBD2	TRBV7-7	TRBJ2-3	TGTGCTAGCAGCTTACAAAGCGGGGGGGCCGGGAGCACAGATACGCAGTATTTT	CASSLQSGGAGSTDTQYF
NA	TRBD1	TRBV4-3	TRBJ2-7	TGCGCCAGCAGCTATGAGGACAGGAGCTCCTACGAGCAGTACTTC	CASSYEDRSSYEQYF
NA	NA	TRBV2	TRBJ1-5	TGTGCCAGCAGCCCATATAGATCAGGGAACAATCAGCCCCAGCATTTT	CASSPYRSGNNQPQHF
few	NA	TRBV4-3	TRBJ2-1	TGCGCCAGCAGCCAAGAGGGGGCTCCGTACAATGAGCAGTTCTTC	CASSQEGAPYNEQFF
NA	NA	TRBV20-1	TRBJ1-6	TGCAGTGCCTCGTACCTCCACTTT	CSASYLHF
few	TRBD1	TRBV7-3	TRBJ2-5	TGTGCCAGCAGCCCAGGGGGCGCGTGGGAGACCCAGTACTTC	CASSPGGAWETQYF
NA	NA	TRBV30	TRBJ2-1	TGTGCCTGGAGGCCAGGGGCCTACAATGAGCAGTTCTTC	CAWRPGAYNEQFF
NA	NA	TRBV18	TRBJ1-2	TGTGCCAGCTCACCCCCAGACGCTAACTATGGCTACACCTTC	CASSPPDANYGYTF
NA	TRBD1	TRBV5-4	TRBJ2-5	TGTGCCAGCAGCCCTCCGGGACAGGGGTTGGAGACCCAGTACTTC	CASSPPGQGLETQYF
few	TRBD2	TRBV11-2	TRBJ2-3	TGTGCCAGCAGCTGGAGAACTAGCGGCACAGATACGCAGTATTTT	CASSWRTSGTDTQYF
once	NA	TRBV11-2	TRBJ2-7	TGTGCCAGCAGCTCGTACTACGAGCAGTACTTC	CASSSYYEQYF
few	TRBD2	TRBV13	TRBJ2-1	TGTGCCAGCAGCTTAGGAGGACTAGGGTCGGGTGAGCAGTTCTTC	CASSLGGLGSGEQFF
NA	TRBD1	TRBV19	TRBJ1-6	TGTGCCAGTAGTATATCGGGGACAGGGTCGGCTTCACCCCTCCACTTT	CASSISGTGSASPLHF
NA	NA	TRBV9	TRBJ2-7	TGTGCCAGCAGCGTAGACATAGTTGGAGGGAACGAGCAGTACTTC	CASSVDIVGGNEQYF
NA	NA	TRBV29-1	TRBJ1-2	TGCAGTTCATCTTCAGGGGACGGATTCCATGGCTACACCTTC	CSSSSGDGFHGYTF
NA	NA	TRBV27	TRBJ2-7	TGTGCCAGCAGTTTATTTACAGGCTCCTACGAGCAGTACTTC	CASSLFTGSYEQYF
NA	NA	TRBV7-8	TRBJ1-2	TGTGCCAGCAGCTTAGCGGGGGGGGTGAACTATGGCTACACCTTC	CASSLAGGVNYGYTF
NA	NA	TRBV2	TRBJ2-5	TGTGCCAGCAGTAGGGCTATCAGCCCAGAGACCCAGTACTTC	CASSRAISPETQYF
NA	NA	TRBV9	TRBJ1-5	TGTGCCAGCAGCGTAGGGGGGTATAGCAATCAGCCCCAGCATTTT	CASSVGGYSNQPQHF
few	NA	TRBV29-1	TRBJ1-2	TGCAGCGTTTCCCCCAAGGGTGTTAACTATGGCTACACCTTC	CSVSPKGVNYGYTF
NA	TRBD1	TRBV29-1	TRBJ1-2	TGCAGCGCCGGGACAGGGAACGGCTACACCTTC	CSAGTGNGYTF
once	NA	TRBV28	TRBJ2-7	TGTGCCAGCAGTTCCCACGCCTTCGGTACCTACGAGCAGTACTTC	CASSSHAFGTYEQYF
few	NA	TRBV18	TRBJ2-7	TGTGCCAGCTCACAACTCTCCTACGAGCAGTACTTC	CASSQLSYEQYF
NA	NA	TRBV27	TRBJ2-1	TGTGCCAGCAGGATCGGGGCGGGGAGGAATGAGCAGTTCTTC	CASRIGAGRNEQFF